Listed here are 17 T cell receptor beta chains from one sample, sequenced in a study of T-cell reconstitution after alpha-beta-depleted transplantation in children. For TCRbeta, the library was prepared with unique molecular identifiers. TCRdb re-analysed the PCR reads in MiXCR, keeping a single row per CDR3 protein. In the table there are about 120,000 distinct CDR3 sequences, 23% of which are singletons. This sample comprised PBMCs, mostly from graft donor cells, obtained 180 days after TCRalphabeta/CD19-depleted stem cell transplant. The receptors come from a male patient between 2 and 10 years old who had a stem cell transplant for chronic granulomatous disease, so the T cells may come from the graft donor.

The chain employs TRBV3-1 and TRBJ2-1; 10 nucleotides match TRBD2. CDR3 size: 17 residues. V gave up 8 bases and J gave up 0 bases; unmatched junction bases: 10. CDR1 is LGHDT, CDR2 YNNKEL, per germline (reference sequence). CDR3: CASSPFVAGGSYNEQFF. In nucleotides, the CDR3 is TGTGCCAGCTCCCCATTTGTAGCGGGGGGCTCCTACAATGAGCAGTTCTTC.

The chain carries TRBV12-3 or TRBV12-4 and TRBJ2-1; 8 bases map to TRBD2. V shed 3 bases and J 0 bases; nucleotides not matched to a gene: 7. The CDR3 consists of 17 residues. CDR3: CASSFELAASSYNEQFF. The CDR3 region has the DNA TGTGCCAGCAGTTTTGAACTAGCGGCAAGCTCCTACAATGAGCAGTTCTTC.

This clonotype has ten or more counts. This chain joins TRBV20-1 and TRBJ2-1; the match to TRBD1 covers 7 bases. This CDR3 has 13 amino acids. After removal of 3 bases from V and 4 bases from J, the junction contained 3 bases not matched to a gene. In germline, CDR1 is DFQATT, CDR2 SNEGSKA (reference sequence). The CDR3 region is CSASKQGYNEQFF. CDR3 coding DNA: TGCAGTGCTAGCAAACAGGGGTACAATGAGCAGTTCTTC.

This clonotype was picked up many times. This chain uses TRBV20-1 with TRBJ1-1; no clear D. V dropped 1 base and J dropped 2 bases, with 8 bases sitting between them. Looked up from germline, CDR1 is DFQATT and CDR2 is SNEGSKA (reference sequence). CDR3 length: 13 amino acids. Written as DNA, the CDR3 is TGCAGTGCTAGAGGTCCGGGAAACACTGAAGCTTTCTTT. Its translation is CSARGPGNTEAFF.

This clonotype was seen at least ten times. The chain carries TRBV20-1 and TRBJ2-7; a weak D match, TRBD1 (6 bases). CDR3 size: 13 residues. Between the trimmed V and J ends, which lost 6 bases and 0 bases, there was a span of 12 bases. Germline CDR1 is DFQATT and CDR2 is SNEGSKA (reference sequence). The CDR3 coding sequence is TGCAGTGCCGACCAGGGGAACTCCTACGAGCAGTACTTC. Translated: CSADQGNSYEQYF.

This chain uses TRBV29-1 with TRBJ2-1, with no clear D. Germline CDR1 is SQVTM and CDR2 is ANQGSEA. The V gene lost 4 bases and the J gene lost 1 base, with 2 bases spanning the gap. CDR3 size: 11 residues. The CDR3 reads CSVVSYNEQFF. The CDR3 DNA reads TGCAGCGTTGTGTCCTACAATGAGCAGTTCTTC.

J is TRBJ2-7 and V is TRBV12-3 or TRBV12-4, with 9 positions matching TRBD2. V dropped 5 bases and J dropped 2; count of bases not matched to a gene: 4. The CDR3 spans 14 residues. CDR3 coding DNA: TGTGCCAGCAGTACCCTAGCGGGAACCTACGAGCAGTACTTC. Residues: CASSTLAGTYEQYF.

V is TRBV20-1 and J is TRBJ1-5, with D hard to call. This CDR3 region has 12 residues. Deletions cut 5 bases from V and 0 bases from J, with 5 bases between. Germline lookup yields CDR1 DFQATT and CDR2 SNEGSKA (reference sequence). Written as DNA, the CDR3 is TGCAGTGCTTCTTATAGCAATCAGCCCCAGCATTTT. Translating gives CSASYSNQPQHF.

The CDR3 nucleotides are TGTGCCAGCAGCCAATATAGCAATCAGCCCCAGCATTTT. It translates to CASSQYSNQPQHF. J is TRBJ1-5 and V is TRBV3-1; no reliable D call. The CDR3 runs to 13 residues. CDR1 and CDR2 from the germline V gene are LGHDT and YNNKEL (reference sequence). V lost 2 bases and J 0 bases, leaving 2 bases between the germline ends. Looking up the rest from reference TRBV3-1 and TRBJ1-5 gives the full variable domain: DTAVSQTPKYLVTQMGNDKSIKCEQNLGHDTMYWYKQDSKKFLKIMFSYNNKELIINETVPNRFSPKSPDKAHLNLHINSLELGDSAVYFCASSQYSNQPQHFGDGTRLSIL.

This clonotype was seen more than once but under ten times. The V and J genes are TRBV20-1 and TRBJ2-3; TRBD1 agrees at 7 bases. The CDR3 spans 15 residues. The trim removed 0 bases at V and 5 bases at J, leaving 8 bases unmatched. Germline loops: CDR1 DFQATT, CDR2 SNEGSKA (reference sequence). CDR3 nucleotide sequence: TGCAGTGCTAGAGATCTAGAGAGGGGGCGAGATACGCAGTATTTT. Encoded protein: CSARDLERGRDTQYF.

This clonotype was seen at least ten times. The chain has TRBV5-1 and TRBJ2-7, with D maybe TRBD1 (6 bases). V was cut by 2 bases and J by 3 bases, with 15 bases left in between. This CDR3 region has 15 residues. Germline V CDR1 and CDR2: SGHRS, YFSETQ. CDR3 amino acids: CASSFQGRSRYEQYF. For the CDR3, the DNA is TGCGCCAGCAGCTTCCAGGGGCGCTCCCGCTACGAGCAGTACTTC.

Many counts were recorded for this clonotype. The genes are TRBV5-1 and TRBJ2-3; D unresolved. CDR1 and CDR2 from the germline V gene are SGHRS and YFSETQ. The CDR3 runs to 17 residues. The germline V and J ends were trimmed by 3 bases and 1 base, with 18 bases remaining between them. The CDR3 sequence is CASSSHMRPIGTDTQYF. Here the CDR3 DNA reads TGCGCCAGCAGCTCCCACATGCGTCCTATAGGCACAGATACGCAGTATTTT.

Ten or more counts support this clonotype. CDR3 region: CASSQTPTGYQPQHF. In DNA, the CDR3 is TGTGCCAGCAGCCAAACCCCGACAGGGTATCAGCCCCAGCATTTT. This sequence joins TRBV3-1 and TRBJ1-5; TRBD1 matches at 7 bases. The CDR3 length is 15 residues. Germline lookup yields CDR1 LGHDT and CDR2 YNNKEL (reference sequence). Trimming took 2 bases from V and 5 from J; bases not matched to a gene: 6.

This clonotype came up many times. The J gene is TRBJ2-5, the V gene TRBV28, with 7 bases identical to TRBD2. Germline V gives CDR1 MDHEN, CDR2 SYDVKM. The CDR3 runs 15 residues. Trimming took 1 base from V and 1 from J; bases not matched to a gene: 3. The chain's CDR3 is CASSLYSSGQETQYF. The CDR3 bases are TGTGCCAGCAGTTTATATTCTAGCGGCCAAGAGACCCAGTACTTC.

Many counts were recorded for this clonotype. The gene calls are TRBV29-1 and TRBJ2-7, with 11 bases fitting TRBD2. Trimming removed 5 bases from V and 2 bases from J; junction bases left unmatched: 20. Germline-derived CDR1 and CDR2 are SQVTM and ANQGSEA. This CDR3 comprises 19 residues. In DNA form, the CDR3 reads TGCAGCGTTCTCGGGCTGGTCATTAGAGGGACTAGCGGAACCTACGAGCAGTACTTC. Its translation: CSVLGLVIRGTSGTYEQYF.

This clonotype was recorded a few times. The genes are TRBV3-1 and TRBJ2-1; 7 positions agree with TRBD1. There are 14 residues in the CDR3. V gave up 6 bases and J gave up 3 bases; unmatched junction bases: 5. Germline assignment: CDR1 LGHDT and CDR2 YNNKEL (reference sequence). CDR3 region: CASRQDRNYNEQFF. Here the CDR3 DNA reads TGTGCCAGCAGACAGGACAGGAACTACAATGAGCAGTTCTTC.

This clonotype was counted many times. The rearrangement links TRBV20-1 to TRBJ2-7; D perhaps matches TRBD2 (5 bases). The V end lost 3 bases, the J end lost 2 bases, and 11 bases lay between the germline ends. From germline, CDR1 is DFQATT and CDR2 SNEGSKA (reference sequence). CDR3 size: 13 residues. This CDR3 is CSARAGSTYEQYF. The CDR3, as DNA: TGCAGTGCTAGGGCGGGCAGCACCTACGAGCAGTACTTC.